These 8 T cell receptor beta chains share one sample of origin, sequenced in a study of blood T cells in healthy people across ages. Primers used in a second PCR of about 6 to 11 cycles were a sample-barcoded 5' primer and a J-beta primer mix. TCRdb independently ran MiXCR on the 5' RACE reads; one entry per CDR3 protein. The table includes 700,000 to 900,000 distinct CDR3 sequences, roughly 24% detected once. A further study also used this sample, focusing on T cells of mothers and their children.

Sequenced input: blood. These receptor sequences come from a boy between 10 and 17 years old in good health.

The gene calls are TRBV4-2 and TRBJ1-1; possibly TRBD1 for D (5 bases). This CDR3 is built from 19 residues. Germline lookup yields CDR1 LGHNA and CDR2 YNFKEQ. V lost 4 bases, J lost 0 bases, and 24 bases lay in between. The CDR3 region has the DNA TGTGCCAGCAGCCCTGGGGCGGCAGGCACTATTCGGCTGAACACTGAAGCTTTCTTT. It is translated as CASSPGAAGTIRLNTEAFF.

This clonotype was detected a few times. The chain has TRBV7-2 and TRBJ2-7; D possibly corresponds to TRBD1 (7 bases). The germline gives CDR1 SGHTA, CDR2 FQGNSA. Between the trimmed V and J ends, which lost 3 bases and 5 bases, there was a span of 11 bases. The CDR3 has 13 residues. This chain's CDR3 is CASSFAGGNEQYF. The CDR3, as DNA: TGTGCCAGCAGCTTTGCAGGGGGGAACGAGCAGTACTTC.

The CDR3 sequence: CATRDSFNTEAFF. The CDR3 nucleotides are TGTGCCACTCGCGACAGCTTTAACACTGAAGCTTTCTTT. The rearrangement links TRBV19 to TRBJ1-1; D might be TRBD1 (5 bases). V dropped 10 bases and J dropped 2 bases, with 14 bases sitting between them. Germline CDR1 LNHDA, CDR2 SQIVND (reference sequence). The CDR3 spans 13 residues. The full variable domain, its missing parts supplied by reference TRBV19 and TRBJ1-1, is DGGITQSPKYLFRKEGQNVTLSCEQNLNHDAMYWYRQDPGQGLRLIYYSQIVNDFQKGDIAEGYSVSREKKESFPLTVTSAQKNPTAFYLCATRDSFNTEAFFGQGTRLTVV.

This clonotype was detected a few times. The chain links TRBV20-1 to TRBJ2-2; TRBD1 aligns across 10 bases. V was clipped by 4 bases and J by 2 bases; unmatched bases: 4. This CDR3 is built from 15 residues. Per germline, CDR1 DFQATT and CDR2 SNEGSKA (reference sequence). CDR3 bases: TGCAGTGCTACCCGGGACAGGGGTAACACCGGGGAGCTGTTTTTT. It translates to CSATRDRGNTGELFF.

The chain combines TRBV6-2 or TRBV6-3 with TRBJ2-5; 9 nucleotides align to TRBD1. The CDR3 has 14 residues. The ends lost 10 bases at V and 0 bases at J; junction bases unmatched: 6. Germline values: CDR1 MNHEY, CDR2 SVGEGT. CDR3 region: CAIDRGTNQETQYF. As DNA, the CDR3 is TGTGCCATCGACAGGGGGACGAACCAAGAGACCCAGTACTTC.

The rearrangement uses TRBV6-6 and TRBJ1-5; D is ambiguous. Trimming removed 2 bases at V and 3 bases at J, with 14 bases between. CDR1 and CDR2 (germline): MNHNY, SVGAGI (reference sequence). The CDR3 is 16 residues long. In DNA form, the CDR3 reads TGTGCCAGCAGTTACCCCTCCAAGGACGCCAATCAGCCCCAGCATTTT. It yields the protein CASSYPSKDANQPQHF.

This clonotype was found a few times. This sequence joins TRBV10-1 and TRBJ2-5, with 7 bases that match TRBD2. V lost 3 bases and J lost 4; bases outside the gene matches: 2. Per germline, CDR1 WNHNN and CDR2 SYGVQD (reference sequence). The CDR3 sequence is 13 residues long. CDR3 DNA: TGCGCCAGCAGTGATACGGGAGGAGAGACCCAGTACTTC. Protein sequence: CASSDTGGETQYF.

This chain joins TRBV7-2 and TRBJ1-3, with D possibly being TRBD1 (5 bases). The CDR3 has 14 residues. Per germline, CDR1 SGHTA and CDR2 FQGNSA. The ends were cut back, 3 bases at V and 0 bases at J, with 6 bases in the middle. CDR3 bases: TGTGCCAGCAGCTTCCAGGGCTCTGGAAACACCATATATTTT. Its translation: CASSFQGSGNTIYF.